Below are 5 T cell receptor beta chains sequenced from a single sample in a study of long-term antiretroviral therapy in people with HIV. The authors ran the immunoSEQ assay, v3.0, at survey level. Profiled with immunoSEQ multiplex PCR; TCRdb holds only in-frame clones, not every one. The table includes about 32,000 clones, 97% detected once. The source material was unsorted PBMCs, sampled 7.6 years after starting antiretroviral therapy. The receptor source for this set is a man aged 25 to 40 with HIV.

The V gene is TRBV5-1, the J gene TRBJ2-2; D may be TRBD1 (5 bases). The germline V gene encodes CDR1 SGHRS and CDR2 YFSETQ. The CDR3 covers 14 residues. V lost 2 bases, J lost 3 bases, and 8 bases lay in between. The CDR3 sequence is CASSFETDTGELFF. The CDR3 DNA follows: TGCGCCAGCAGCTTCGAGACAGACACCGGGGAGCTGTTTTTT.

The chain recombines TRBV29-1 with TRBJ1-1; 11 bases agree with TRBD1. Germline CDR1 reads SQVTM; CDR2 reads ANQGSEA. V was pared by 6 bases and J by 4 bases, with 4 bases of the junction left unmatched. There are 13 residues in the CDR3. CDR3 DNA sequence: TGCAGCGTAGGACAGGGGGCGGCCACTGAAGCTTTCTTT. Protein: CSVGQGAATEAFF.

The chain uses TRBV12-5 and TRBJ1-2, with D maybe TRBD1 (6 bases). The CDR3 sequence is 13 residues long. CDR1 is LGHNT, CDR2 FRNRAP, per germline. Trimming took 3 bases from V and 6 from J, leaving 11 bases between them. This CDR3 is CASGFFWGHGYTF. For the CDR3, the DNA is TGTGCTAGTGGTTTTTTCTGGGGGCATGGCTACACCTTC.

This chain joins TRBV4-3 and TRBJ2-1; the match to TRBD2 covers 8 bases. The CDR3 loop spans 14 amino acids. Germline V gene sequence: CDR1 LGHNA, CDR2 YSLEER. The ends lost 5 bases at V and 8 bases at J; junction bases unmatched: 8. The CDR3 DNA reads as TGCGCCAGCAGCTCCTCGGGGGGGAGTCATGAGCAGTTCTTC. This codes for CASSSSGGSHEQFF.

This chain joins TRBV5-6 and TRBJ2-7; the D gene could be TRBD1 or TRBD2 (5 bases each). CDR3 length equals 17 residues. Germline values: CDR1 SGHDT, CDR2 YYEEEE. Trimming removed 3 bases at V and 2 bases at J, with 21 bases between. In nucleotides, the CDR3 is TGTGCCAGCAGCTCCAGCGGCAGGGCGATGACAACCTACGAGCAGTACTTC. Residues: CASSSSGRAMTTYEQYF.